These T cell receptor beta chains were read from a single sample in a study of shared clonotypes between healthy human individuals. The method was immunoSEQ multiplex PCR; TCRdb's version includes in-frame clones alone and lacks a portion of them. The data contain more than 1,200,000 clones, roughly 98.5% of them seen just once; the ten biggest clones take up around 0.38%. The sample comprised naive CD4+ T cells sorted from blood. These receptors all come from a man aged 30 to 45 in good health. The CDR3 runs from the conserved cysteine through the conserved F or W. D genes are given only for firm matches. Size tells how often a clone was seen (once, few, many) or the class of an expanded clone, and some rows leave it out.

CDR3aa: CASSIEVDAEQYF
CDR3nt: TGTGCCAGTAGTATAGAGGTGGATGCCGAGCAGTACTTC
d_gene: .
abundance: .
v_gene: TRBV19
j_gene: TRBJ2-7

CDR3aa: CASSTGDPYEQYF
CDR3nt: TGTGCCAGCAGTACAGGGGATCCCTACGAGCAGTACTTC
d_gene: TRBD1
abundance: .
v_gene: TRBV5-4
j_gene: TRBJ2-7

CDR3aa: CASSLSGPPYGYTF
CDR3nt: TGTGCCAGCAGTTTATCCGGGCCCCCCTATGGCTACACCTTC
d_gene: .
abundance: .
v_gene: TRBV28
j_gene: TRBJ1-2

CDR3aa: CSVGEDRGQVRRSYEQYF
CDR3nt: TGCAGCGTTGGTGAGGACAGGGGACAAGTTCGGCGTTCCTACGAGCAGTACTTC
d_gene: TRBD1
abundance: .
v_gene: TRBV29-1
j_gene: TRBJ2-7

CDR3aa: CSVEDGADTQYF
CDR3nt: TGCAGCGTTGAAGACGGCGCAGATACGCAGTATTTT
d_gene: .
abundance: .
v_gene: TRBV29-1
j_gene: TRBJ2-3

CDR3aa: CAWSKNTGELFF
CDR3nt: TGTGCCTGGAGCAAGAACACCGGGGAGCTGTTTTTT
d_gene: .
abundance: .
v_gene: TRBV30
j_gene: TRBJ2-2

CDR3aa: CSVVRLAGFHEQYF
CDR3nt: TGCAGCGTCGTGAGACTAGCTGGTTTCCACGAGCAGTACTTC
d_gene: TRBD2
abundance: .
v_gene: TRBV29-1
j_gene: TRBJ2-7

CDR3aa: CASSFGGAGSEQYF
CDR3nt: TGCGCCAGCAGCTTTGGGGGGGCTGGCTCCGAGCAGTACTTC
d_gene: .
abundance: .
v_gene: TRBV5-1
j_gene: TRBJ2-7

CDR3aa: CASSQFGLPRSYEQYF
CDR3nt: TGTGCCAGCAGCCAGTTTGGGTTACCCCGCTCCTACGAGCAGTACTTC
d_gene: .
abundance: once
v_gene: TRBV14
j_gene: TRBJ2-7

CDR3aa: CASSPGWQISYEQYF
CDR3nt: TGTGCCAGCAGCCCCGGGTGGCAGATCTCCTACGAGCAGTACTTC
d_gene: .
abundance: .
v_gene: TRBV7-9
j_gene: TRBJ2-7

CDR3aa: CASRVDGPYEQYF
CDR3nt: TGTGCCAGCAGGGTGGACGGGCCCTACGAGCAGTACTTC
d_gene: .
abundance: .
v_gene: TRBV7-9
j_gene: TRBJ2-7

CDR3aa: CASSRGEHETQYF
CDR3nt: TGTGCCAGCAGCAGAGGGGAGCACGAGACCCAGTACTTC
d_gene: .
abundance: .
v_gene: TRBV11-3
j_gene: TRBJ2-5

CDR3aa: CASSPRLAGGIGELFF
CDR3nt: TGTGCCAGCAGCCCCCGACTAGCGGGGGGGATCGGGGAGCTGTTTTTT
d_gene: TRBD2
abundance: .
v_gene: TRBV9
j_gene: TRBJ2-2